Following are 21 T cell receptor beta chains from one sample sequenced in a study of blood T cell repertoires in COVID-19. Clones were sequenced by immunoSEQ multiplex PCR, and TCRdb holds only the in-frame ones, with some missing. This sample yields approximately 320,000 clones, of which roughly 90% are seen a single time; 8.9% belongs to the top ten. Source material: PBMCs or T cells enriched from blood (not recorded which). Receptors originate from a woman between 18 and 29 years old who had recovered from COVID-19.

This clone is a singleton in its sample. This chain connects TRBV7-9 to TRBJ1-2; possible D gene TRBD1, 5 bases. Deletions cut 0 bases from V and 0 bases from J, with 8 bases between. Germline V lookup: CDR1 SEHNR, CDR2 FQNEAQ (reference sequence). The CDR3 is 15 amino acids. The CDR3 sequence: CASSLAGTANYGYTF. In nucleotides, the CDR3 is TGTGCCAGCAGCTTAGCGGGGACTGCTAACTATGGCTACACCTTC.

The rearrangement links TRBV28 to TRBJ1-5; the D is unclear. CDR3 size: 17 residues. Germline values: CDR1 MDHEN, CDR2 SYDVKM. The V and J ends lost 1 base and 7 bases respectively, with 20 bases between them. Here the CDR3 reads CASSLFMLLGARQPQHF. The CDR3 DNA is TGTGCCAGCAGTTTATTTATGCTCTTGGGAGCACGGCAGCCCCAGCATTTT.

The V and J genes are TRBV5-1 and TRBJ2-2; 7 bases line up with TRBD1. The trim removed 1 base at V and 0 bases at J, leaving 3 bases unmatched. This CDR3 is 16 amino acids long. CDR1 is SGHRS and CDR2 is YFSETQ in the germline V gene. The CDR3 DNA sequence: TGCGCCAGCAGCTTGACAGGGGCCGCGAACACCGGGGAGCTGTTTTTT. Protein: CASSLTGAANTGELFF.

The chain carries TRBV6-4 and TRBJ1-5, with D possibly TRBD1 on 5 matching bases. Germline assignment: CDR1 MRHNA and CDR2 SNTAGT. V lost 3 bases to trimming and J lost 5 bases, with 14 bases between them. The CDR3 consists of 15 residues. This CDR3 reads CASSESVVRDQPQHF. The CDR3, as DNA: TGTGCCAGCAGTGAATCCGTAGTCAGGGATCAGCCCCAGCATTTT.

This clone was found a few times. This rearrangement joins TRBV14 to TRBJ1-2; 9 positions match TRBD1. The CDR3 has 19 amino acids. Trimming at V came to 1 base and at J to 0 bases, leaving 12 bases not matched to a gene. CDR1 and CDR2 (germline): SGHDN, FVKESK. CDR3: CASSQADRDRAFANYGYTF. The CDR3 coding sequence is TGTGCCAGCAGCCAAGCCGACCGGGACAGGGCATTTGCTAACTATGGCTACACCTTC.

CDR3 protein: CASSYSGTVISYEQYF. The CDR3 DNA follows: TGTGCCAGCAGTTACTCCGGGACAGTCATCTCCTACGAGCAGTACTTC. This chain connects TRBV6-5 to TRBJ2-7, with TRBD1 matching 7 bases. CDR1 and CDR2 (germline): MNHEY, SVGAGI. The CDR3 runs 16 residues. V lost 0 bases and J lost 0; bases outside the gene matches: 5.

The chain employs TRBV18 and TRBJ2-1, with TRBD2 identical over 11 bases. The CDR3 length is 16 residues. V shed 4 bases, J shed 8 bases, and the junction held 10 bases outside the gene matches. The V gene's germline CDR1 is KGHSH and CDR2 LQKENI. The CDR3 DNA reads TGTGCCAGCTCACGAGATAGCGGGAGGGCCTCTGATGAGCAGTTCTTC. This sequence encodes CASSRDSGRASDEQFF. The whole variable domain, remainder taken from reference TRBV18 and TRBJ2-1, is NAGVMQNPRHLVRRRGQEARLRCSPMKGHSHVYWYRQLPEEGLKFMVYLQKENIIDESGMPKERFSAEFPKEGPSILRIQQVVRGDSAAYFCASSRDSGRASDEQFFGPGTRLTVL.

The chain carries TRBV9 and TRBJ2-7, with D maybe TRBD2 (6 bases). V was pared by 0 bases and J by 3 bases, with 13 bases between. From germline, CDR1 is SGDLS and CDR2 YYNGEE. CDR3 length: 15 amino acids. DNA of the CDR3: TGTGCCAGCAGCGTAGGGGGACTGACCTACTACGAGCAGTACTTC. Its protein is CASSVGGLTYYEQYF.

V gene TRBV10-3 combines with J gene TRBJ1-1; a possible D gene is TRBD1 (6 bases). The CDR3 spans 13 residues. Germline CDR1 is ENHRY and CDR2 is SYGVKD. V was trimmed by 5 bases and J by 2 bases, leaving 9 bases between them. The CDR3 sequence is CAISKQGNTEAFF. The CDR3 nucleotides read TGTGCCATCAGTAAACAGGGTAACACTGAAGCTTTCTTT.

Worth noting for this clone: Other DNA sequences within the sample encode an identical CDR3. This sequence joins TRBV30 and TRBJ1-2; tentatively, D is TRBD1 (5 bases). The ends were cut back, 2 bases at V and 4 bases at J, with 8 bases in the middle. CDR3 length: 12 amino acids. CDR1 GTSNPN and CDR2 SVGIG come from the germline V gene (reference sequence). Here the CDR3 DNA reads TGTGCCTGGAGTATCGGGGGCTATGGCTACACCTTC. Translating gives CAWSIGGYGYTF.

Worth noting for this clone: Other DNA sequences in the same sample also yield this CDR3. This sequence joins TRBV27 and TRBJ2-7; 7 bases map to TRBD1. The CDR3 contains 13 residues. The germline V gene has CDR1 MNHEY and CDR2 SMNVEV (reference sequence). The V gene end was trimmed by 5 bases and the J gene end by 0 bases; junction bases not matched to a gene: 1. For the CDR3, the DNA is TGTGCCAGCAGTGCAGGGGGCTCCTACGAGCAGTACTTC. This codes for CASSAGGSYEQYF.

V gene TRBV21-1 combines with J gene TRBJ1-2. TRBV21-1 is recorded as a pseudogene. This CDR3 is 17 amino acids long. CDR3 DNA: TGTGCCAGCAGCAAAGCGGGGGTGCTTTTGCGGGGCTATGGCTACACCTTC. Translation: CASSKAGVLLRGYGYTF.

V is TRBV2 and J is TRBJ2-1; D remains ambiguous. This CDR3 has 11 amino acids. Trimming removed 6 bases from V and 4 bases from J, with 4 bases in between. Germline CDR1 and CDR2: SNHLY and FYNNEI. CDR3 residues: CASRAYNEQFF. In DNA, the CDR3 is TGTGCCAGCAGAGCGTACAATGAGCAGTTCTTC.

With respect to this clone: Other DNA variants within this sample encode the same CDR3. The chain joins TRBV19 to TRBJ1-5; 8 positions agree with TRBD1. With 5 bases clipped from V and 4 bases from J, the junction kept 4 bases outside the gene matches. The CDR3 consists of 14 residues. CDR1 and CDR2 (germline): LNHDA, SQIVND (reference sequence). CDR3 protein: CASSAQGGNQPQHF. CDR3 sequence (DNA): TGTGCCAGTAGTGCACAGGGGGGGAATCAGCCCCAGCATTTT. Combining the CDR3 with reference TRBV19 and TRBJ1-5 gives the whole variable domain DGGITQSPKYLFRKEGQNVTLSCEQNLNHDAMYWYRQDPGQGLRLIYYSQIVNDFQKGDIAEGYSVSREKKESFPLTVTSAQKNPTAFYLCASSAQGGNQPQHFGDGTRLSIL.

V and J are TRBV7-2 and TRBJ2-3; TRBD2 agrees at 8 bases. Germline V gives CDR1 SGHTA, CDR2 FQGNSA. This CDR3 has 15 amino acids. The trim removed 3 bases at V and 1 base at J, leaving 3 bases unmatched. The CDR3, as DNA: TGTGCCAGCAGCTTCAAAGCGGGGGGCACAGATACGCAGTATTTT. It translates to CASSFKAGGTDTQYF.

The chain combines TRBV12-3 or TRBV12-4 with TRBJ1-2; 9 bases match TRBD1. V trimming: 6 bases; J trimming: 8 bases; junction bases outside the gene matches: 7. The length of the CDR3 is 13 residues. The CDR3 DNA reads as TGTGCCAGCAGACAACAGGGGGCTCGGGGCTACACCTTC. Translation: CASRQQGARGYTF.

V and J are TRBV5-8 and TRBJ2-1; D not resolved. Trimming took 2 bases from V and 9 from J, leaving 6 bases between them. The CDR3 spans 11 residues. Germline assignment: CDR1 SGHTS and CDR2 YDEGEE. CDR3 nucleotides: TGTGCCAGCAGCTTTTTGAGTGAGCAGTTCTTC. It specifies CASSFLSEQFF.

The chain is built from TRBV11-2 and TRBJ2-1, with D perhaps matching TRBD2 (5 bases). Trimming cost V 5 bases and J 0 bases, with 23 bases left between them. The germline V gene encodes CDR1 SGHAT and CDR2 FQNNGV. The CDR3 totals 19 residues. CDR3 nucleotide sequence: TGTGCCAGCAGCCCAGGCCCTTTCGCTAGCACCTCCTCCTACAATGAGCAGTTCTTC. Protein product: CASSPGPFASTSSYNEQFF.

The chain employs TRBV7-9 and TRBJ2-1; tentative D call: TRBD2 (7 bases). V shed 5 bases and J shed 5 bases, with 16 bases lying between them. This CDR3 is built from 15 residues. CDR1 and CDR2 (germline): SEHNR, FQNEAQ (reference sequence). CDR3 sequence: CASSPLGGANNEQFF. CDR3 DNA: TGTGCCAGCAGCCCCCTAGGGGGGGCCAACAATGAGCAGTTCTTC.

The rearrangement joins TRBV14 to TRBJ2-5; 7 bases line up with TRBD1. Trimming took 6 bases from V and 5 from J; bases not matched to a gene: 9. The CDR3 is 14 residues long. Germline-derived CDR1 and CDR2 are SGHDN and FVKESK. CDR3 bases: TGTGCCAGCAGTCACAGGGGCACCCAGGAGACCCAGTACTTC. The encoded protein is CASSHRGTQETQYF.

The chain employs TRBV9 and TRBJ2-1, with 13 bases identical to TRBD2. Germline V gene lookup returns CDR1 SGDLS and CDR2 YYNGEE. With 4 bases clipped from V and 8 bases from J, the junction kept 6 bases outside the gene matches. The CDR3 spans 15 residues. CDR3 bases: TGTGCCAGCAGCTATACTAGCGGGGGGGTCCATGAGCAGTTCTTC. This encodes CASSYTSGGVHEQFF.